Listed below are T cell receptor beta chains from one sample, sequenced in a study of OX40 agonist ivuxolimab in advanced cancers. Assay used: immunoSEQ multiplex PCR; TCRdb lists only in-frame clones, some missing. The sample has 15,000 to 20,000 clones; about 91% are singletons. Sequencing was performed on CD4+ or CD8+ T cells sorted from blood, taken in a trial of the OX40 agonist ivuxolimab. The receptors were sampled from an adult with an advanced solid tumor such as melanoma, head and neck, liver or kidney cancer. Each CDR3 is given with its conserved first and last residue. The D gene is left open where the match is weak. Size values are once, few and many counts, or a class for expanded clones, and some rows have none.

d_gene: TRBD1; abundance: .; v_gene: TRBV7-3; j_gene: TRBJ2-3; CDR3aa: CASSPGQGTDTQYF; CDR3nt: TGTGCCAGCAGCCCAGGACAGGGGACAGATACGCAGTATTTT
d_gene: TRBD1; abundance: .; v_gene: TRBV2; j_gene: TRBJ2-3; CDR3aa: CASPRTGRDTQYF; CDR3nt: TGTGCCAGCCCTAGGACAGGGAGAGATACGCAGTATTTT
d_gene: .; abundance: .; v_gene: TRBV2; j_gene: TRBJ1-2; CDR3aa: CASSEFSGDPYYGYTF; CDR3nt: TGTGCCAGCAGCGAATTCTCAGGGGACCCTTACTATGGCTACACCTTC
d_gene: TRBD2; abundance: .; v_gene: TRBV6-5; j_gene: TRBJ2-3; CDR3aa: CASSYSGGSGVGTQYF; CDR3nt: TGTGCCAGCAGTTACTCGGGGGGTAGCGGGGTGGGTACGCAGTATTTT
d_gene: TRBD2; abundance: .; v_gene: TRBV18; j_gene: TRBJ2-3; CDR3aa: CASSPDPGLAGGPDTQYF; CDR3nt: TGTGCCAGCTCCCCTGACCCGGGACTAGCGGGAGGGCCTGATACGCAGTATTTT
d_gene: TRBD2; abundance: once; v_gene: TRBV11-3; j_gene: TRBJ2-7; CDR3aa: CASSPTVAGSYEQYF; CDR3nt: TGTGCCAGCAGCCCTACGGTAGCGGGCTCCTACGAGCAGTACTTC
d_gene: .; abundance: .; v_gene: TRBV11-3; j_gene: TRBJ2-3; CDR3aa: CASSLVAGTDTQYF; CDR3nt: TGTGCCAGCAGCTTAGTCGCAGGCACAGATACGCAGTATTTT
d_gene: TRBD2; abundance: .; v_gene: TRBV7-7; j_gene: TRBJ2-5; CDR3aa: CASSLTSGEYQETQYF; CDR3nt: TGTGCCAGCAGCTTGACTAGCGGGGAATATCAAGAGACCCAGTACTTC
d_gene: .; abundance: .; v_gene: TRBV29-1; j_gene: TRBJ1-1; CDR3aa: CSVEDGQSPEAFF; CDR3nt: TGCAGCGTTGAAGATGGGCAGTCTCCTGAAGCTTTCTTT
d_gene: .; abundance: once; v_gene: TRBV11-3; j_gene: TRBJ2-1; CDR3aa: CASSFRKAEQFF; CDR3nt: TGTGCCAGCAGCTTCCGGAAGGCTGAGCAGTTCTTC
d_gene: .; abundance: .; v_gene: TRBV14; j_gene: TRBJ2-5; CDR3aa: CASSQDPPDIRETQYF; CDR3nt: TGTGCCAGCAGCCAAGATCCGCCGGACATTAGAGAGACCCAGTACTTC
d_gene: TRBD2; abundance: .; v_gene: TRBV5-3; j_gene: TRBJ2-5; CDR3aa: CARSTGLARGETQYF; CDR3nt: TGTGCCAGAAGCACAGGACTAGCGAGGGGAGAGACCCAGTACTTC
d_gene: .; abundance: .; v_gene: TRBV21-1; j_gene: TRBJ2-7; CDR3aa: CASSKRQGRDEQYF; CDR3nt: TGTGCCAGCAGCAAGCGACAGGGTCGGGACGAGCAGTACTTC
d_gene: TRBD1; abundance: .; v_gene: TRBV6-5; j_gene: TRBJ1-1; CDR3aa: CASSYRTGVTEAFF; CDR3nt: TGTGCCAGCAGTTACAGGACAGGGGTTACTGAAGCTTTCTTT
d_gene: .; abundance: .; v_gene: TRBV5-6; j_gene: TRBJ2-7; CDR3aa: CASTREGVSLSEQYF; CDR3nt: TGTGCCAGCACCCGTGAGGGCGTCAGTCTGAGCGAGCAGTACTTC
d_gene: TRBD1; abundance: .; v_gene: TRBV6-6; j_gene: TRBJ2-5; CDR3aa: CASSYPISGGSETQYF; CDR3nt: TGTGCCAGCAGTTACCCGATTTCAGGGGGCTCGGAGACCCAGTACTTC
d_gene: TRBD1; abundance: .; v_gene: TRBV5-6; j_gene: TRBJ1-6; CDR3aa: CASSLWLGTGANSPLHF; CDR3nt: TGTGCCAGCAGCTTGTGGCTCGGGACAGGGGCTAATTCACCCCTCCACTTT